A selection of T cell receptor beta chains follows, all from one sample in a study of control samples from healthy donors and cancer patients. Sequencing was performed with immunoSEQ multiplex PCR; in TCRdb, only in-frame clones are kept and a portion is missing. The data show some 90,000 clones, 86% seen once. Sequencing was done on a sample of blood. These TCRs come from a woman aged 45-60 years in good health. The CDR3 runs from the conserved cysteine through the conserved F or W. Fields, in order: J gene, V gene, clone size, CDR3 protein. Size tells how often a clone was seen (once, few, many) or the class of an expanded clone, and some rows leave it out.

>TRBJ1-1|TRBV2|.
CASSDFGAMNTEAFF
>TRBJ2-1|TRBV19|.
CASRVGGPSYNEQFF
>TRBJ2-7|TRBV18|.
CASSSDRGPQDEQYF
>TRBJ1-4|TRBV5-5|.
CASSFSSGTGHEKLFF
>TRBJ2-7|TRBV12-3/TRBV12-4|.
CASSTGGSYEQYF
>TRBJ1-5|TRBV11-3|.
CASSLGQGGNQPQHF
>TRBJ2-1|TRBV7-3|.
CASSTDTGTGNNEQFF
>TRBJ2-7|TRBV19|.
CASSPSAGAFGEQYF
>TRBJ2-3|TRBV5-1|.
CASSRGPLAGGTDTQYF
>TRBJ1-1|TRBV7-9|.
CASSPEGENTEAFF
>TRBJ1-6|TRBV12-3/TRBV12-4|.
CASSPGPTTPLHF
>TRBJ2-7|TRBV15|.
CATSRDKGSYEQYF
>TRBJ1-3|TRBV27|.
CASRRGRGSGNTIYF
>TRBJ1-2|TRBV6-2/TRBV6-3|.
CASSPLGSDSVGYTF
>TRBJ2-2|TRBV5-5|.
CASSAVGRGANTGELFF
>TRBJ1-1|TRBV2|.
CASSEVGAGTEAFF
>TRBJ1-1|TRBV11-1|.
CASSLLTGTNTEAFF
>TRBJ1-6|TRBV5-1|.
CASSLDGQGNSPLHF
>TRBJ2-5|TRBV7-8|.
CASSLALGGVETQYF
>TRBJ2-3|TRBV7-3|.
CASSPWGQGPDTQYF
>TRBJ2-1|TRBV13|.
CASSLGPLGEQFF
>TRBJ1-4|TRBV4-3|.
CASSQGHRVSLEKLFF
>TRBJ1-6|TRBV19|.
CASSPRDREYNSPLHF
>TRBJ1-2|TRBV2|.
CASRGSSSGYTF
>TRBJ2-1|TRBV10-3|.
CAISEWASGGYNEQFF
>TRBJ2-7|TRBV10-3|.
CAISPTSLDEQYF
>TRBJ2-7|TRBV20-1|.
CSATVEYEQYF
>TRBJ2-1|TRBV6-4|.
CASSIERGDAEQFF
>TRBJ2-6|TRBV13|.
CASSLTTGSLTTGANVLTF
>TRBJ2-7|TRBV6-5|few
CASSYDRMYEQYF
>TRBJ2-1|TRBV29-1|.
CSVADRGQQFF
>TRBJ2-1|TRBV7-9|once
CASSSEREGLTALINEQFF
>TRBJ1-1|TRBV2|.
CASSVFFSTEAFF
>TRBJ2-2|TRBV12-5|.
CASGQDRNTGELFF
>TRBJ1-2|TRBV28|.
CASSLGWVGYGYTF
>TRBJ2-1|TRBV5-1|.
CASSLGLQNEQFF
>TRBJ1-3|TRBV29-1|.
CSVVVVGGNTIYF
>TRBJ1-2|TRBV6-2/TRBV6-3|once
CASSPRDRVSYGYTF
>TRBJ1-1|TRBV19|.
CASIRKRETFGEAFF
>TRBJ1-2|TRBV7-3|.
CASSSDPTNYGYTF
>TRBJ2-5|TRBV28|.
CASSLGLPRRAAYF
>TRBJ2-5|TRBV10-3|.
CAISGSFSGTAQETQYF
>TRBJ1-1|TRBV3-1/TRBV3-2|.
CASSRRNTEAFF
>TRBJ2-3|TRBV18|.
CASSSSVTTSGFTDTQYF
>TRBJ1-4|TRBV7-2|.
CASSLGGTGIKKLFF
>TRBJ1-1|TRBV6-1|.
CASSESFREFTEAFF
>TRBJ1-4|TRBV19|.
CASSPAGANNEKLFF